The TCR beta chain under discussion was sequenced for a study of CD8 T cells in ankylosing spondylitis. Whole-study results and caveats: Among TCR beta sequences, a motif of 7 to 9 highly homologous variants appeared characteristic of ankylosing spondylitis blood.

Making use of molecular barcodes, quantitative 5'-RACE generated TCR beta libraries. A single record per CDR3 protein comes from TCRdb applying MiXCR to the 5' RACE reads. The sample holds about 800,000 distinct CDR3 sequences; about 11% are singletons and the top ten take about 0.5%. V was cut by 0 bases and J by 5 bases, with 11 bases left in between. The germline V gene encodes CDR1 DFQATT and CDR2 SNEGSKA (reference sequence). This CDR3 is 14 amino acids long. There are many counts of this clonotype. Its antigen is not identified. The receptor was isolated from a male donor with ankylosing spondylitis. The material sequenced was blood, either unsorted or a sorted T cell fraction (not recorded which). This chain uses TRBV20-1 with TRBJ1-5; TRBD1 might be the D (6 bases). The CDR3 DNA is TGCAGTGCTAGAGAGGGGGCGTCGCATCAGCCCCAGCATTTT. This sequence encodes CSAREGASHQPQHF.